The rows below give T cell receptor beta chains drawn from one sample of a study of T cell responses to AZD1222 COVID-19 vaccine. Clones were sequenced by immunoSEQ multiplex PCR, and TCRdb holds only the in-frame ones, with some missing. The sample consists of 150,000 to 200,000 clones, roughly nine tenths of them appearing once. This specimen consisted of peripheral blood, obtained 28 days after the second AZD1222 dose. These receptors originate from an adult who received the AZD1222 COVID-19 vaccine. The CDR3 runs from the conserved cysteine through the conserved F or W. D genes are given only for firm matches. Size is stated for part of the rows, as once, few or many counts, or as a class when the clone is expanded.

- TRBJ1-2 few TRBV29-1 CSVEGTVYGYTF TGCAGCGTTGAAGGGACGGTCTATGGCTACACCTTC
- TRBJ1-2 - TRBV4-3 CASSQITGTAYGYTF TGCGCCAGCAGCCAAATTACAGGGACGGCCTATGGCTACACCTTC
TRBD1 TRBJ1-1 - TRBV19 CASSRDRDSPEAFF TGTGCCAGTAGTCGGGACAGAGATTCTCCTGAAGCTTTCTTT
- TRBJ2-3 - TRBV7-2 CASSLRTTKADTQYF TGTGCCAGCAGCTTGAGGACCACAAAAGCAGATACGCAGTATTTT
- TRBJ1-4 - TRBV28 CASSSPPNSAPYVEKLFF TGTGCCAGCAGTTCCCCCCCTAACAGTGCTCCATACGTGGAAAAACTGTTTTTT
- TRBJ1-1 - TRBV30 CAWSAFAGRANTEAFF TGTGCCTGGAGTGCCTTCGCGGGGAGGGCGAACACTGAAGCTTTCTTT
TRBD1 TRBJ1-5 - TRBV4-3 CASSQDRVGGLQPQHF TGCGCCAGCAGCCAAGATCGGGTAGGGGGCTTGCAGCCCCAGCATTTT
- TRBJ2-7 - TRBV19 CASRSVDEQYF TGTGCCAGTAGGTCAGTGGACGAGCAGTACTTC
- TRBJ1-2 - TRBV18 CASSAQGLPYGYTF TGTGCCAGCTCCGCCCAGGGGCTCCCCTATGGCTACACCTTC
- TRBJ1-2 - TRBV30 CALVGVYGYTF TGTGCCTTAGTAGGGGTCTATGGCTACACCTTC
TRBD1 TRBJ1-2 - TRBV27 CASSFGQGLYGYTF TGTGCCAGCAGTTTCGGACAGGGACTCTATGGCTACACCTTC